The 29 T cell receptor beta chains listed next were all sequenced from one sample in a study of identical twins' blood T cells. TCRdb recomputed calls from the 5' RACE reads with MiXCR, one row per CDR3 protein. The sample lists about 370,000 distinct CDR3 sequences; over 25% were seen once. The sample was PBMCs. The source is a woman between 18 and 55 years old in good health.

This clonotype was picked up a small number of times. One end of the junction fails to match germline, which may point to a read error. The chain uses TRBV20-1 and TRBJ1-2, with D hard to call. Germline V gene sequence: CDR1 DFQATT, CDR2 SNEGSKA (reference sequence). This CDR3 region has 11 residues. The CDR3 loop is CSATVEYDYTF. The CDR3 DNA is TGCAGTGCCACAGTTGAGTATGACTACACCTTC.

DNA for the CDR3: TGTGCCAGCAGCCATTCCGAGCAGTACTTC. Translating it yields CASSHSEQYF. The chain joins TRBV14 to TRBJ2-7; the D is unclear. The CDR3 extends over 10 amino acids. Germline loops: CDR1 SGHDN, CDR2 FVKESK. Trimming pared 3 bases from V and 6 bases from J, leaving 3 bases between.

The chain combines TRBV5-6 with TRBJ2-7, with D uncertain. There are 14 residues in the CDR3. Between the trimmed V and J ends, which lost 1 base and 3 bases, there was a span of 11 bases. Germline V gene lookup returns CDR1 SGHDT and CDR2 YYEEEE. CDR3 sequence: CASSLWSGIYEQYF. The DNA of the CDR3 is TGTGCCAGCAGCTTGTGGTCTGGGATCTACGAGCAGTACTTC.

This clonotype occurred many times. The gene calls are TRBV11-1 and TRBJ2-2; a possible D gene is TRBD2 (6 bases). Germline CDR1 SGHAT, CDR2 FQDESV (reference sequence). This CDR3 has 15 amino acids. Deletions cut 0 bases from V and 2 bases from J, with 7 bases between. The DNA of the CDR3 is TGTGCCAGCAGCTTAGCGGGGGGTAACACCGGGGAGCTGTTTTTT. It is translated as CASSLAGGNTGELFF.

Concerning this clonotype: At one of its ends the junction is not consistent with the germline gene, which may arise from a read error. V and J are TRBV5-4 and TRBJ2-2, with D maybe TRBD2 (6 bases). The CDR3 is 14 amino acids. CDR1 is SGHNT and CDR2 is YYREEE in the germline V gene (reference sequence). DNA for the CDR3: TGTGCCAGGAGCTTATCGGGGAGGCCCGGGGAGCTGTTTTTT. This encodes CARSLSGRPGELFF.

A few counts support this clonotype. The chain uses TRBV3-1 and TRBJ2-3, with no clear D. The CDR3 totals 13 residues. Trimming stripped 4 bases from V and 2 bases from J, with 7 bases between. CDR1 and CDR2 (germline): LGHDT, YNNKEL (reference sequence). The DNA for the CDR3 is TGTGCCAGCAGCCGAAGGAACACAGATACGCAGTATTTT. Translated, it gives CASSRRNTDTQYF.

Only a few counts were recorded for this clonotype. Written as DNA, the CDR3 is TGTGCCAGTAGGGCCCAGTACAATGAGCAGTTCTTC. As protein: CASRAQYNEQFF. V and J are TRBV19 and TRBJ2-1, with D unresolved. The V end lost 6 bases, the J end lost 4 bases, and 7 bases lay between the germline ends. CDR1 is LNHDA, CDR2 SQIVND, per germline (reference sequence). The CDR3 has 12 residues. Filled out from reference TRBV19 and TRBJ2-1, the complete variable domain reads DGGITQSPKYLFRKEGQNVTLSCEQNLNHDAMYWYRQDPGQGLRLIYYSQIVNDFQKGDIAEGYSVSREKKESFPLTVTSAQKNPTAFYLCASRAQYNEQFFGPGTRLTVL.

This clonotype was seen more than once but under ten times. The gene calls are TRBV9 and TRBJ1-1; D gene unclear. Trimming pared 6 bases from V and 4 bases from J, leaving 7 bases between. Germline lookup yields CDR1 SGDLS and CDR2 YYNGEE. The CDR3 has 11 residues. For the CDR3, the DNA is TGTGCCAGCATCCCCCTCACTGAAGCTTTCTTT. Amino acids: CASIPLTEAFF.

The CDR3 coding sequence is TGCGCCAGCAGCCATTTTTACGGGACTACCATCTACGAGCAGTACTTC. Its translation is CASSHFYGTTIYEQYF. This sequence joins TRBV4-3 and TRBJ2-7, with 7 bases identical to TRBD2. Trimming at V came to 3 bases and at J to 3 bases, leaving 11 bases not matched to a gene. Looked up from germline, CDR1 is LGHNA and CDR2 is YSLEER. The CDR3 consists of 16 residues.

The chain carries TRBV3-1 and TRBJ2-7; 7 bases match TRBD2. The CDR3 length is 15 residues. Trimming at V came to 2 bases and at J to 2 bases, leaving 6 bases not matched to a gene. Germline lookup yields CDR1 LGHDT and CDR2 YNNKEL (reference sequence). The CDR3, as DNA: TGTGCCAGCAGCCAACAGTGGGGGGGTCCCTACGAGCAGTACTTC. Protein product: CASSQQWGGPYEQYF.

This clonotype appeared a few times. The chain uses TRBV6-2 or TRBV6-3 and TRBJ2-7, with 10 bases matching TRBD1. The CDR3 loop spans 15 amino acids. V lost 4 bases to trimming and J lost 5 bases; unmatched junction nucleotides: 8. CDR1 MNHEY and CDR2 SVGEGT come from the germline V gene. The CDR3 coding sequence is TGTGCCAGCAGTTCTCAGGGACAGGGGCCGGACGAGCAGTACTTC. Translating gives CASSSQGQGPDEQYF.

The sample holds many counts of this clonotype. This chain connects TRBV6-5 to TRBJ2-1, with 10 positions matching TRBD2. Per the germline V gene, CDR1 is MNHEY and CDR2 is SVGAGI. The CDR3 has 15 amino acids. With V trimmed by 4 bases and J by 7 bases, 7 bases remained unmatched. DNA for the CDR3: TGTGCCAGCAGTTTTCTAGCGGGAGTTTCGAATGAGCAGTTCTTC. Translated, it gives CASSFLAGVSNEQFF.

As regards this clonotype: The junction and the germline gene differ at one end; a read error may be behind it. DNA of the CDR3: TGCAGCGTTTCTCCCATCGGCGGGGCAACTGAAGGTTTCTTT. Amino acids: CSVSPIGGATEGFF. This chain connects TRBV29-1 to TRBJ1-1; D is possibly TRBD1 (5 bases). The length of the CDR3 is 14 residues. CDR1 is SQVTM, CDR2 ANQGSEA, per germline.

The gene calls are TRBV5-1 and TRBJ1-2; a possible D gene is TRBD1 (6 bases). Germline values: CDR1 SGHRS, CDR2 YFSETQ. CDR3 size: 13 residues. With 4 bases removed from V and 8 bases from J, the gap between germline ends came to 15 bases. The CDR3 sequence: CASSLTGAGGYTF. CDR3 coding DNA: TGCGCCAGCAGCCTGACAGGAGCAGGGGGCTACACCTTC.

This clonotype turned up a few times. The rearrangement uses TRBV2 and TRBJ2-3; tentative D call: TRBD1 (5 bases). Germline V gene data show CDR1 as SNHLY and CDR2 as FYNNEI. The CDR3 spans 12 residues. V was trimmed by 9 bases and J by 3 bases, leaving 10 bases between them. This chain's CDR3 is CARPQGTDTQYF. The CDR3 bases are TGTGCCAGACCGCAGGGAACAGATACGCAGTATTTT.

This clonotype was observed a few times. V is TRBV29-1 and J is TRBJ2-7; TRBD1 matches at 8 bases. The CDR3 contains 13 residues. The germline V gene has CDR1 SQVTM and CDR2 ANQGSEA. The J segment lost 1 base and the V segment lost 7 bases, leaving 6 bases of the junction unmatched. The CDR3 region has the DNA TGCAGCGCGACAGGGGTGTCGTCCTACGAGCAGTACTTC. It is translated as CSATGVSSYEQYF.

The sample holds a few counts of this clonotype. The chain couples TRBV6-6 to TRBJ2-7; D uncertain. The germline CDR1 and CDR2 sequences are MNHNY and SVGAGI (reference sequence). The CDR3 has 11 amino acids. The V and J ends lost 9 bases and 6 bases respectively, with 12 bases between them. The CDR3 DNA follows: TGTGCCAGTGCCTCGTCGGCCGAGCAGTACTTC. Translation: CASASSAEQYF.

This clonotype was found a few times. It may be a read error: a sequence one base away is much more abundant. The chain uses TRBV20-1 and TRBJ1-1, with TRBD1 identical over 8 bases. The CDR3 length is 17 residues. The junction had 17 bases not matched to a gene; V was cut back by 6 bases and J by 2 bases. Per germline, CDR1 DFQATT and CDR2 SNEGSKA (reference sequence). The CDR3 loop is CSAPMVRQGMINTEAFF. The DNA for the CDR3 is TGCAGTGCCCCGATGGTAAGACAGGGGATGATCAACACTGAAGCTTTCTTT.

This clonotype came up a few times. The chain recombines TRBV7-2 with TRBJ1-4, with D perhaps TRBD1 (6 bases). The V and J ends lost 4 bases and 8 bases respectively, with 17 bases between them. This CDR3 region has 15 residues. CDR1 is SGHTA and CDR2 is FQGNSA in the germline V gene. This CDR3 reads CASSSNQGNREKLFF. For the CDR3, the DNA is TGTGCCAGCAGCTCGAACCAGGGGAATCGGGAAAAACTGTTTTTT.

The V gene is TRBV20-1, the J gene TRBJ1-2; D not certain. V lost 1 base and J 0 bases, leaving 9 bases between the germline ends. CDR1 is DFQATT and CDR2 is SNEGSKA in the germline V gene (reference sequence). The CDR3 totals 14 residues. The CDR3 DNA reads as TGCAGTGCTAGAGGTCTGGGCTCTAACTATGGCTACACCTTC. Protein sequence: CSARGLGSNYGYTF.

V is TRBV10-3 and J is TRBJ1-2, with TRBD1 as a possible D gene (6 bases). This CDR3 is built from 12 residues. Looked up from germline, CDR1 is ENHRY and CDR2 is SYGVKD. Trimming shortened V by 7 bases and J by 3 bases, and 9 bases separated the two germline ends. The CDR3 loop is CAINAGDYGYTF. The DNA of the CDR3 is TGTGCCATCAACGCAGGGGACTATGGCTACACCTTC.

This clonotype was recorded a few times. The gene calls are TRBV7-6 and TRBJ2-2; 9 positions agree with TRBD1. The CDR3 covers 17 residues. Germline CDR1 is SGHVS and CDR2 is FNYEAQ. Germline trimming cut 0 bases from V and 6 bases from J; bases unmatched to any gene: 8. In DNA, the CDR3 is TGTGCCAGCAGCTTAGCCGGACAGGGGTTTAGGGCCGGGGAGCTGTTTTTT. It is translated as CASSLAGQGFRAGELFF.

This clonotype was counted between two and nine times. The chain has TRBV6-5 and TRBJ2-3; no clear D. The CDR3 runs to 13 residues. Between the trimmed V and J ends, which lost 6 bases and 4 bases, there was a span of 11 bases. Germline CDR1 and CDR2: MNHEY and SVGAGI. The CDR3 here is CASRRHTADTQYF. The CDR3 region has the DNA TGTGCCAGCAGGAGACACACAGCAGATACGCAGTATTTT.

In this sample, this clonotype turned up many times. This chain links TRBV6-2 or TRBV6-3 with TRBJ1-1; D is possibly TRBD1 (5 bases). The germline V and J ends were trimmed by 9 bases and 3 bases, with 14 bases remaining between them. Germline V CDR1 and CDR2: MNHEY, SVGEGT. The CDR3 runs 13 residues. CDR3 bases: TGTGCCAGTGGGGACCTTGGGGACACTGAAGCTTTCTTT. Encoded protein: CASGDLGDTEAFF.

The chain uses TRBV11-2 and TRBJ2-7; D assignment may be TRBD1 or TRBD2 (5 bases each). V shed 5 bases and J shed 5 bases, with 16 bases lying between them. The germline CDR1 and CDR2 sequences are SGHAT and FQNNGV. The length of the CDR3 is 14 residues. The CDR3 here is CASSPIWGRDEQYF. CDR3 bases: TGTGCCAGCAGCCCGATTTGGGGGAGAGACGAGCAGTACTTC.

This rearrangement joins TRBV18 to TRBJ1-2; D call uncertain. From germline, CDR1 is KGHSH and CDR2 LQKENI. The CDR3 has 13 amino acids. Trimming left V 0 bases short and J 5 bases short, with 7 bases between. CDR3 protein: CASSPPGPYGYTF. In DNA, the CDR3 is TGTGCCAGCTCACCACCCGGACCGTATGGCTACACCTTC.

This clonotype was counted between two and nine times. In DNA, the CDR3 is TGTGCCAGCAGTGAAGATTCTCGGAGTCAGTTCCACGAGCAGTACTTC. Translated, it gives CASSEDSRSQFHEQYF. J is TRBJ2-7 and V is TRBV6-1; D remains unclear. CDR3 length equals 16 residues. The germline gives CDR1 MNHNS, CDR2 SASEGT. V gave up 1 base and J gave up 5 bases, with 18 bases separating them.

The chain is built from TRBV6-5 and TRBJ1-1, with 9 nucleotides matching TRBD1. Germline CDR1 and CDR2: MNHEY and SVGAGI. This CDR3 has 16 amino acids. With 5 bases clipped from V and 3 bases from J, the junction kept 10 bases outside the gene matches. The CDR3 DNA follows: TGTGCCAGCAGTCACGGGACAGGGATGCGGGACACTGAAGCTTTCTTT. It translates to CASSHGTGMRDTEAFF.

The chain recombines TRBV20-1 with TRBJ2-7, with 7 bases identical to TRBD2. J gave up 0 bases and V 3 bases, and 8 bases lay outside the gene matches. The CDR3 spans 15 residues. From germline, CDR1 is DFQATT and CDR2 SNEGSKA (reference sequence). The CDR3 spells CSARFERTSSYEQYF. The DNA for the CDR3 is TGCAGTGCTAGGTTTGAGAGGACTAGCTCCTACGAGCAGTACTTC.